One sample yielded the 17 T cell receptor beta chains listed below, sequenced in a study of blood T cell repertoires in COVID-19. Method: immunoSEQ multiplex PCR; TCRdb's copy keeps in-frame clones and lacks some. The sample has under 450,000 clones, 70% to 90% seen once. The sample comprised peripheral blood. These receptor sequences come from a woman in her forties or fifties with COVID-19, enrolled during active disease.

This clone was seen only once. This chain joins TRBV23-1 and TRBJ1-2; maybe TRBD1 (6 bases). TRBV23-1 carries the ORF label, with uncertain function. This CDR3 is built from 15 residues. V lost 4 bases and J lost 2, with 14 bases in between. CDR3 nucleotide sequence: TGCGCCAGCAGTCGACATGATACAGGGAACTATGGCTACACCTTC. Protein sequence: CASSRHDTGNYGYTF.

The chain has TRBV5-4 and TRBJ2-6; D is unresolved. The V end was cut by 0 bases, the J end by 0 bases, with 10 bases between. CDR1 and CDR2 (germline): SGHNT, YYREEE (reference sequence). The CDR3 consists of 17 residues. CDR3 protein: CASSLARRRSGANVLTF. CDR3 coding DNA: TGTGCCAGCAGCTTGGCAAGGCGGCGCTCTGGGGCCAACGTCCTGACTTTC.

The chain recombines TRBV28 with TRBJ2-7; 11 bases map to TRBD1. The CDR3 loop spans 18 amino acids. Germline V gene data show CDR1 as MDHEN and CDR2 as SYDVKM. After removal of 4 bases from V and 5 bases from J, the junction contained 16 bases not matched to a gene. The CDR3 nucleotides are TGTGCCAGCAGTTCCCAGGACAGGGGGCTGGCGGTGGGAGACGAGCAGTACTTC. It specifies CASSSQDRGLAVGDEQYF.

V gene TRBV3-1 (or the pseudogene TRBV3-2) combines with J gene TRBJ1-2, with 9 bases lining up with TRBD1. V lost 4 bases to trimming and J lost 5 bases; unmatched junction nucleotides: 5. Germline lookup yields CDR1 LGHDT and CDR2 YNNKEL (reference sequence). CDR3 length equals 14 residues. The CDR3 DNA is TGTGCCAGCAGCCTTTCGGACAGGGGATATGGCTACACCTTC. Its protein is CASSLSDRGYGYTF.

CDR3 coding DNA: TGTGCCAGCGTTGACAGGGGATCTGGGGGCTATGGCTACACCTTC. Protein sequence: CASVDRGSGGYGYTF. The chain has TRBV3-1 (or the pseudogene TRBV3-2) and TRBJ1-2, with 8 bases fitting TRBD1. The CDR3 runs 15 residues. Germline V CDR1 and CDR2: LGHDT, YNNKEL (reference sequence). Losses at the gene ends were 8 bases for V and 4 bases for J; bases not matched to a gene: 12.

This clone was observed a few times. The CDR3 loop is CAIILDRDSNQPQHF. The CDR3 coding sequence is TGTGCCATCATCCTTGACAGAGATAGCAATCAGCCCCAGCATTTT. The gene calls are TRBV10-3 and TRBJ1-5, with a possible D match to TRBD1 (5 bases). The CDR3 totals 15 residues. The germline gives CDR1 ENHRY, CDR2 SYGVKD. Trimming removed 7 bases from V and 0 bases from J, with 13 bases in between.

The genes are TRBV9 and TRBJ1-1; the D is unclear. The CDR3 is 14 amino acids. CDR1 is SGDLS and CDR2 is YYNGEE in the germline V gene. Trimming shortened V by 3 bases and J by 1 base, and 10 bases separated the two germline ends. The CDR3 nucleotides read TGTGCCAGCAGCGGTGGGTGGGCGAACACTGAAGCTTTCTTT. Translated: CASSGGWANTEAFF. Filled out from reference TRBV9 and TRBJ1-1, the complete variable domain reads DSGVTQTPKHLITATGQRVTLRCSPRSGDLSVYWYQQSLDQGLQFLIQYYNGEERAKGNILERFSAQQFPDLHSELNLSSLELGDSALYFCASSGGWANTEAFFGQGTRLTVV.

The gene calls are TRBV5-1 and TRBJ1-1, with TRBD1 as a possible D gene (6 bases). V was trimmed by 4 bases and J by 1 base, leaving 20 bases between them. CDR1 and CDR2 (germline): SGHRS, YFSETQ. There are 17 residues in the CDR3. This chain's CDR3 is CASSPWGGPLPNTEAFF. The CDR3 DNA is TGCGCCAGCAGCCCGTGGGGGGGGCCCTTACCGAACACTGAAGCTTTCTTT. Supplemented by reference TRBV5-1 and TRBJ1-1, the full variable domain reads KAGVTQTPRYLIKTRGQQVTLSCSPISGHRSVSWYQQTPGQGLQFLFEYFSETQRNKGNFPGRFSGRQFSNSRSEMNVSTLELGDSALYLCASSPWGGPLPNTEAFFGQGTRLTVV.

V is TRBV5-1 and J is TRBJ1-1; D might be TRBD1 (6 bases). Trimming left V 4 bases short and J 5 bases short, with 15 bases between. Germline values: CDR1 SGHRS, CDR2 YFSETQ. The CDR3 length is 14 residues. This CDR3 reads CASSQTGGITEAFF. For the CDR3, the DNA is TGCGCCAGCAGCCAGACAGGTGGGATTACTGAAGCTTTCTTT.

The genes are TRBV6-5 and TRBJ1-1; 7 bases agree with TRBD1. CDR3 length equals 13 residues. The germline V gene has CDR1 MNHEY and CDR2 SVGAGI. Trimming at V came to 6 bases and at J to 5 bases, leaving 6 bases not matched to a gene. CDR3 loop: CASREGASTEAFF. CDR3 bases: TGTGCCAGCAGAGAGGGGGCGAGTACTGAAGCTTTCTTT.

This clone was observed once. The CDR3 coding sequence is TGTGCCAGCAGCGTAGTAGGGACAGGGGGCGAGCAGTACTTC. Its protein product is CASSVVGTGGEQYF. The V gene is TRBV9, the J gene TRBJ2-7; 11 bases map to TRBD1. This CDR3 region has 14 residues. Germline lookup yields CDR1 SGDLS and CDR2 YYNGEE. Trimming removed 0 bases from V and 6 bases from J; junction bases left unmatched: 2. The entire variable domain, with the rest obtained from reference TRBV9 and TRBJ2-7, is as follows: DSGVTQTPKHLITATGQRVTLRCSPRSGDLSVYWYQQSLDQGLQFLIQYYNGEERAKGNILERFSAQQFPDLHSELNLSSLELGDSALYFCASSVVGTGGEQYFGPGTRLTVT.

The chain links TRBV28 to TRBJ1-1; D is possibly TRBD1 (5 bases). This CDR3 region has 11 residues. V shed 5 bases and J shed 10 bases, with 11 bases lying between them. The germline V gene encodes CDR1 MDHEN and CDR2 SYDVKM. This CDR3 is CASSPQGVAFF. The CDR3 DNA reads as TGTGCCAGCAGTCCCCAGGGTGTAGCTTTCTTT.

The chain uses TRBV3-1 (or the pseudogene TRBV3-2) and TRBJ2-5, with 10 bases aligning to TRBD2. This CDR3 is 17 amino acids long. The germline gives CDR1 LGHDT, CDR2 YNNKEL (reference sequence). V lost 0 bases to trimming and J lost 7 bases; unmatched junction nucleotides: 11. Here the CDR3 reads CASSQDLGAGGPGTQYF. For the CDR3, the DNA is TGTGCCAGCAGCCAAGATCTAGGAGCGGGGGGGCCTGGGACCCAGTACTTC.

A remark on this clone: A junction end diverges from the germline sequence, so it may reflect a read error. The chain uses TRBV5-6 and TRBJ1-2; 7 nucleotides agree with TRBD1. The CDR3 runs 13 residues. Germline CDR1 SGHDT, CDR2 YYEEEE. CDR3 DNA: TGTGCCAGCACCTTGGACAGGACCTATGGCTACACCTTC. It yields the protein CASTLDRTYGYTF.

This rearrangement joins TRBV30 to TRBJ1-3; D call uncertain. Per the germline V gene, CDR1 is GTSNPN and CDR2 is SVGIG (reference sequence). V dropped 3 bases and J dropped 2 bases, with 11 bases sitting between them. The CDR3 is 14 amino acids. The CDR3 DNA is TGTGCCTGGAGGGAGGGTATCCCTGGAAACACCATATATTTT. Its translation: CAWREGIPGNTIYF.

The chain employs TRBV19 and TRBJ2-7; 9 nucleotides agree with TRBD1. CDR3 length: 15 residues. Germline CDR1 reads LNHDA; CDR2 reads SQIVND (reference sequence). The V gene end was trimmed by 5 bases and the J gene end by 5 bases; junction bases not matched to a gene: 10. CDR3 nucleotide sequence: TGTGCCAGTAGTGCCACAGGGGGCGGCTTCAACGAGCAGTACTTC. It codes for CASSATGGGFNEQYF.

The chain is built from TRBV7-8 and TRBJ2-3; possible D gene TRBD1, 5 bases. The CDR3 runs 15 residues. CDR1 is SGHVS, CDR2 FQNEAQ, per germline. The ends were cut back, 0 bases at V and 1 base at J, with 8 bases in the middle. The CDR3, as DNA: TGTGCCAGCAGCTTAGCAGGGGATGGCACAGATACGCAGTATTTT. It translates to CASSLAGDGTDTQYF. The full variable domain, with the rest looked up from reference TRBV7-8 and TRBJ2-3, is GAGVSQSPRYKVAKRGQDVALRCDPISGHVSLFWYQQALGQGPEFLTYFQNEAQLDKSGLPSDRFFAERPEGSVSTLKIQRTQQEDSAVYLCASSLAGDGTDTQYFGPGTRLTVL.